This T cell receptor beta chain derives from a study of blood T cell repertoires in COVID-19. Study details: Acute-phase and convalescent COVID-19 samples originated in the United States, Italy and Spain.

Assay used: immunoSEQ multiplex PCR; TCRdb lists only in-frame clones, some missing. In the table there are about 160,000 clones, 75% to 90% of which are singletons. Germline V gene data show CDR1 as LGHDT and CDR2 as YNNKEL (reference sequence). The CDR3 covers 11 residues. With 2 bases removed from V and 7 bases from J, the gap between germline ends came to 6 bases. The sequence derives from a woman older than 75 with active or convalescent COVID-19. Sequences were obtained from peripheral blood. The rearrangement joins TRBV3-1 (or the pseudogene TRBV3-2) to TRBJ2-7; TRBD2 might be the D (5 bases). Written as DNA, the CDR3 is TGTGCCAGCAGCCAAACGGGGGAGCAGTACTTC. Residues: CASSQTGEQYF.